One and the same sample provided the 11 T cell receptor beta chains below, sequenced in a study of T cell responses to AZD1222 COVID-19 vaccine. Only in-frame clones appear in the TCRdb table, and some are missing; sequencing was by immunoSEQ multiplex PCR. The table shows 150,000 or so clones, with nearly 95% occurring only once. The sequencing used peripheral blood, collected on day 0 of AZD1222 vaccination. The receptors originated from an adult in good health.

This clone was detected once. The V call is TRBV4-2, the J call TRBJ2-1; the D is unclear. This CDR3 spans 14 amino acids. V lost 3 bases and J 5 bases, leaving 11 bases between the germline ends. In germline, CDR1 is LGHNA, CDR2 YNFKEQ. CDR3 residues: CASSQAVGDNEQFF. CDR3 DNA sequence: TGTGCCAGCAGCCAGGCTGTTGGTGACAATGAGCAGTTCTTC.

The chain is built from TRBV28 and TRBJ1-5; D gene uncertain. The germline V gene encodes CDR1 MDHEN and CDR2 SYDVKM. This CDR3 spans 12 amino acids. V was clipped by 10 bases and J by 1 base, with 8 bases between them. CDR3: CAIKRSNQPQHF. The CDR3 DNA reads TGTGCCATCAAAAGGAGCAATCAGCCCCAGCATTTT.

The chain uses TRBV19 and TRBJ1-2; no reliable D call. V shed 2 bases and J shed 6 bases, with 16 bases lying between them. The CDR3 loop spans 15 amino acids. Germline values: CDR1 LNHDA, CDR2 SQIVND (reference sequence). The DNA for the CDR3 is TGTGCCAGTAGTATATCCCGACTTCAAGCGGATGGCTACACCTTC. As protein: CASSISRLQADGYTF.

V and J are TRBV5-1 and TRBJ2-7, with TRBD1 identical over 11 bases. Germline CDR1 is SGHRS and CDR2 is YFSETQ. Trimming removed 3 bases from V and 3 bases from J; junction bases left unmatched: 5. CDR3 length: 15 residues. CDR3 in DNA: TGCGCCAGCAGCTCCCGGACAGGGGGCTTCTACGAGCAGTACTTC. It codes for CASSSRTGGFYEQYF.

The gene calls are TRBV28 and TRBJ2-5; 10 nucleotides line up with TRBD2. This CDR3 region has 19 residues. V trimming: 5 bases; J trimming: 4 bases; junction bases outside the gene matches: 19. Germline V gene lookup returns CDR1 MDHEN and CDR2 SYDVKM. As DNA, the CDR3 is TGTGCCAGCAGTCCCTCGGGGGCCGGGGGAGCGGGAGGGCCAGAGACCCAGTACTTC. It encodes CASSPSGAGGAGGPETQYF.

V usage is TRBV6-1 and J usage is TRBJ1-1; D is unclear. Between the trimmed V and J ends, which lost 3 bases and 3 bases, there was a span of 14 bases. The CDR3 length is 15 residues. In germline, CDR1 is MNHNS, CDR2 SASEGT. The CDR3 protein is CASSDDGVWDTEAFF. CDR3 sequence (DNA): TGTGCCAGCAGTGATGATGGGGTATGGGACACTGAAGCTTTCTTT.

The chain couples TRBV18 to TRBJ2-5, with 9 bases that match TRBD1. CDR1 is KGHSH, CDR2 LQKENI, per germline. This CDR3 has 15 residues. Trimming at V came to 6 bases and at J to 1 base, leaving 6 bases not matched to a gene. CDR3 region: CASSPGTGIQETQYF. The CDR3 region has the DNA TGTGCCAGCTCGCCCGGGACAGGGATCCAAGAGACCCAGTACTTC.

The rearrangement uses TRBV7-3 and TRBJ2-3, with 14 bases that match TRBD2. Germline V gives CDR1 SGHTA, CDR2 FQGTGA. The ends lost 1 base at V and 4 bases at J; junction bases unmatched: 13. This CDR3 contains 20 residues. The CDR3 DNA is TGTGCCAGCAGCTTAAAGGGCCCGCGACTAGCGGGAGGGCCCCCAGATACGCAGTATTTT. Its protein is CASSLKGPRLAGGPPDTQYF.

The chain links TRBV24-1 to TRBJ1-6; D is ambiguous. Per the germline V gene, CDR1 is KGHDR and CDR2 is SFDVKD. The CDR3 is 13 residues long. Trimming stripped 5 bases from V and 4 bases from J, with 5 bases between. For the CDR3, the DNA is TGTGCCACCAGTGCACGATATAATTCACCCCTCCACTTT. It specifies CATSARYNSPLHF.

This chain connects TRBV28 to TRBJ2-2; 14 bases are a match to TRBD2. Germline trimming cut 3 bases from V and 1 base from J; bases unmatched to any gene: 4. Germline V lookup: CDR1 MDHEN, CDR2 SYDVKM. The length of the CDR3 is 18 residues. The CDR3 protein is CASSLTSGRAENTGELFF. The CDR3 nucleotides are TGTGCCAGCAGTTTGACTAGCGGGAGGGCCGAGAACACCGGGGAGCTGTTTTTT.

V gene TRBV27 combines with J gene TRBJ2-2; no clear D gene. Germline-derived CDR1 and CDR2 are MNHEY and SMNVEV (reference sequence). V was clipped by 2 bases and J by 1 base, with 5 bases between them. The CDR3 spans 14 residues. This CDR3 reads CASSLDQNTGELFF. The CDR3 DNA is TGTGCCAGCAGTTTAGATCAGAACACCGGGGAGCTGTTTTTT.